This T cell receptor beta chain is from a study of T cell repertoires in cytomegalovirus infection. Looking at the study overall: Public TCR beta signature analysis indicated the presence of both CMV infection and matching HLA type.

Trimming took 4 bases from V and 7 from J; bases not matched to a gene: 16. The CDR3 has 17 residues. Germline V gives CDR1 SGHRS, CDR2 YFSETQ. As regards this clonotype: Its antigen is as yet unknown.

TCRdb re-derived calls from the reads in MiXCR, one entry per CDR3 protein. The table has a few hundred thousand distinct CDR3 sequences, roughly 25% seen once. Sequencing used cultured PBMCs, obtained from culture after CMV antigen stimulation. The J gene is TRBJ1-5, the V gene TRBV5-1; 8 bases fit TRBD1. The receptor was derived from a human donor in good health (CMV status not recorded). Some clones in this sample may be carry-over from other donors' samples. The CDR3 is CASSVGTGERGYQPQHF. In DNA form, the CDR3 reads TGCGCCAGCAGCGTAGGGACAGGAGAGAGGGGGTACCAGCCCCAGCATTTT.